This T cell receptor beta chain came from a study of blood T cell repertoires in COVID-19. About the research overall: Nucleic acid was either cDNA or gDNA, and it came from T cells, B-cell-depleted T cells, or PBMCs.

This clone was detected once. This CDR3 comprises 13 residues. Trimming pared 6 bases from V and 6 bases from J, leaving 12 bases between. The protocol was immunoSEQ multiplex PCR, while the TCRdb copy is restricted to in-frame clones and leaves out a portion. Of 400,000 to 450,000 clones in the sample, roughly 90% were seen once. This chain links TRBV12-3 or TRBV12-4 with TRBJ1-3, with a possible D match to TRBD1 (6 bases). The sequence was collected from a woman in her 30s with active or convalescent COVID-19. Source material: peripheral blood. CDR3 DNA: TGTGCCAGCAGCCCACAGGGTATAAACACCATATATTTT. Encoded protein: CASSPQGINTIYF.